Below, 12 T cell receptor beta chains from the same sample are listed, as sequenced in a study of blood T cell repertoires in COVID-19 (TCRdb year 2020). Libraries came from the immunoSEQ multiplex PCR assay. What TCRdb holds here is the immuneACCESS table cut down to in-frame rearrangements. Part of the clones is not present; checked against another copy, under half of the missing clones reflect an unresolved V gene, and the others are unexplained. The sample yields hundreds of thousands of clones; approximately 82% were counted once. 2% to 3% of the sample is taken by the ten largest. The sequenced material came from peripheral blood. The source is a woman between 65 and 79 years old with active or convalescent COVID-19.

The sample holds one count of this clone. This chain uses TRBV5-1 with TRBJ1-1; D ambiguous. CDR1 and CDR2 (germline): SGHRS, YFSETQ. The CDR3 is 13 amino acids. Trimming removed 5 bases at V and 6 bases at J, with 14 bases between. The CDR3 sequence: CASRPREVAEAFF. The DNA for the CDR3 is TGCGCCAGCAGGCCCCGGGAGGTTGCTGAAGCTTTCTTT.

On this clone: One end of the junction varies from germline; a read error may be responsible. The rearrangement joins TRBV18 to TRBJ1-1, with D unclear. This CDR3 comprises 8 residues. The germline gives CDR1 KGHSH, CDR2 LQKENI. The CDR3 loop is CASSPGMF. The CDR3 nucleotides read TGTGCCAGCTCACCCGGGATGTTT. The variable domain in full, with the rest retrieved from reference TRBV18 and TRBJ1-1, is NAGVMQNPRHLVRRRGQEARLRCSPMKGHSHVYWYRQLPEEGLKFMVYLQKENIIDESGMPKERFSAEFPKEGPSILRIQQVVRGDSAAYFCASSPGMFGQGTRLTVV.

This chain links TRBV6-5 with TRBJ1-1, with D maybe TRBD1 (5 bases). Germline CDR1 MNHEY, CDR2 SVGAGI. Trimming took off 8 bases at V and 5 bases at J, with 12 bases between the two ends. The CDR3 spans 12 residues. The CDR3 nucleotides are TGTGCCAGCGAAGGGGATTCTACTGAAGCTTTCTTT. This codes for CASEGDSTEAFF.

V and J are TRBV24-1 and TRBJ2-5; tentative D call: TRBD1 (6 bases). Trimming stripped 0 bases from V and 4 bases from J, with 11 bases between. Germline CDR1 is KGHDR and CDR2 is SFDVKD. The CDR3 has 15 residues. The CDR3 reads CATSDLQDSGETQYF. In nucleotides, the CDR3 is TGTGCCACCAGTGATTTGCAGGACAGCGGAGAGACCCAGTACTTC.

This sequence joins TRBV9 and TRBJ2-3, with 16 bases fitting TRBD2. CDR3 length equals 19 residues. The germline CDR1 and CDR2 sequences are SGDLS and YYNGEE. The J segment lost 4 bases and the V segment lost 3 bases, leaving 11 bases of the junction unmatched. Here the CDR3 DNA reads TGTGCCAGCAGCGAAGTCCCGGGACTAGCGGGGGGGCAATCAGATACGCAGTATTTT. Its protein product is CASSEVPGLAGGQSDTQYF.

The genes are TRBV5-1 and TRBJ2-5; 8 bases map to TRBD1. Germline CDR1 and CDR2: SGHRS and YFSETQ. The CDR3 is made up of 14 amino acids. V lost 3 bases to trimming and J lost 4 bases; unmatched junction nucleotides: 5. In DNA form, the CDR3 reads TGCGCCAGCAGCTCCACCGGGACAGGAGAGACCCAGTACTTC. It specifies CASSSTGTGETQYF.

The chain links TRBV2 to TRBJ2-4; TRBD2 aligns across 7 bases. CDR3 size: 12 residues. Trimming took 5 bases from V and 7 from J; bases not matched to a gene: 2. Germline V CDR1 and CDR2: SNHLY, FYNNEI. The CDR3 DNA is TGTGCCAGCAGTATGGGAGGGAACATTCAGTACTTC. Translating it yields CASSMGGNIQYF.

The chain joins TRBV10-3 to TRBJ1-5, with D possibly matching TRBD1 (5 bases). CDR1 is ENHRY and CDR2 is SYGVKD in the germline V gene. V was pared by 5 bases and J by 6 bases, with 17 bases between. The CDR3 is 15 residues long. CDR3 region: CAISMDGGVSQPQHF. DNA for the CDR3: TGTGCCATCAGTATGGATGGGGGGGTCAGTCAGCCCCAGCATTTT.

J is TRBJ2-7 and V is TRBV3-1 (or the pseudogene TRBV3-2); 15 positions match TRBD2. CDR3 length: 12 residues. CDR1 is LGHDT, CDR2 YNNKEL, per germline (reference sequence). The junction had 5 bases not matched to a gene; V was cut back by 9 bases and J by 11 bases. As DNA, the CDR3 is TGTGCCAGTGGACTAGCGGGAGGGAGGGAGTACTTC. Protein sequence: CASGLAGGREYF.

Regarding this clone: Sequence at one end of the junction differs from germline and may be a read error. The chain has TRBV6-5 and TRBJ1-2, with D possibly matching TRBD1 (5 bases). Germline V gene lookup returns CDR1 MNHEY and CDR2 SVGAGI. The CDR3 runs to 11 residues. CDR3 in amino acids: CASRQEVGDSF. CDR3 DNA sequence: TGTGCCAGCAGGCAAGAAGTAGGAGACAGCTTC.

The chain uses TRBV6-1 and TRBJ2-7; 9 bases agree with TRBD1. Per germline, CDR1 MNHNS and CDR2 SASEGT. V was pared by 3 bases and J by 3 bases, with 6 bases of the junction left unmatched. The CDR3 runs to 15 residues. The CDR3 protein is CASSDEGTGHYEQYF. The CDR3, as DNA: TGTGCCAGCAGTGACGAAGGGACAGGGCACTACGAGCAGTACTTC.

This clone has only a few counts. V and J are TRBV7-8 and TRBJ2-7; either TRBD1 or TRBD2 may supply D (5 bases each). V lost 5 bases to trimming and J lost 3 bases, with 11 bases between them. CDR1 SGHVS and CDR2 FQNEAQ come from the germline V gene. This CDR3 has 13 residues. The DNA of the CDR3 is TGTGCCAGCAGCCGGGGCATTGACTACGAGCAGTACTTC. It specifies CASSRGIDYEQYF.